These 32 T cell receptor beta chains were all obtained from the same sample, sequenced in a study of blood T cell repertoires in COVID-19. Clones were read by immunoSEQ multiplex PCR, and TCRdb kept only the in-frame ones, dropping some. The sample has about 190,000 clones, more than 75% seen once. The material sequenced was PBMCs or T cells enriched from blood (not recorded which). The receptors stem from a woman aged 45-65 years with acute COVID-19.

The chain combines TRBV7-3 with TRBJ1-1; 8 nucleotides agree with TRBD1. The trim removed 5 bases at V and 4 bases at J, leaving 6 bases unmatched. There are 14 residues in the CDR3. CDR1 and CDR2 (germline): SGHTA, FQGTGA. For the CDR3, the DNA is TGTGCCAGCAGCCCGCAGGGGGCGGGCACTGAAGCTTTCTTT. This translates into CASSPQGAGTEAFF.

This clone was detected a few times. The chain carries TRBV27 and TRBJ1-4; no clear D gene. The length of the CDR3 is 16 residues. V lost 2 bases and J lost 2, with 12 bases in between. From germline, CDR1 is MNHEY and CDR2 SMNVEV (reference sequence). CDR3: CASSLRPGRTNEKLFF. The CDR3 nucleotides are TGTGCCAGCAGTTTACGTCCCGGGAGGACTAATGAAAAACTGTTTTTT.

The J gene is TRBJ1-1, the V gene TRBV5-1; 7 nucleotides match TRBD1. V lost 4 bases, J lost 5 bases, and 8 bases stayed unmatched. This CDR3 spans 14 amino acids. Germline lookup yields CDR1 SGHRS and CDR2 YFSETQ. CDR3 nucleotides: TGCGCCAGCAGCCGGGACAGTAGTAGGACTGAAGCTTTCTTT. Translation: CASSRDSSRTEAFF.

The rearrangement joins TRBV7-9 to TRBJ1-2; D is unresolved. V shed 3 bases and J shed 2 bases, with 16 bases lying between them. Germline V CDR1 and CDR2: SEHNR, FQNEAQ (reference sequence). This CDR3 spans 16 amino acids. Written as DNA, the CDR3 is TGTGCCAGCAGCTTCGCTGGCGCGGGTGTAAACTATGGCTACACCTTC. It is translated as CASSFAGAGVNYGYTF.

This rearrangement joins TRBV5-1 to TRBJ2-2, with D perhaps matching TRBD1 (6 bases). The CDR3 runs to 15 residues. Trimming took off 3 bases at V and 1 base at J, with 10 bases between the two ends. Looked up from germline, CDR1 is SGHRS and CDR2 is YFSETQ. CDR3 loop: CASSSGQMNTGELFF. In DNA form, the CDR3 reads TGCGCCAGCAGCTCAGGACAGATGAACACCGGGGAGCTGTTTTTT.

The rearrangement joins TRBV18 to TRBJ2-1, with 8 bases aligning to TRBD2. There are 14 residues in the CDR3. V shed 8 bases, J shed 8 bases, and the junction held 11 bases outside the gene matches. Germline lookup yields CDR1 KGHSH and CDR2 LQKENI. This CDR3 is CASRQGSGVHEQFF. CDR3 DNA: TGTGCCAGCCGGCAGGGTAGCGGGGTGCATGAGCAGTTCTTC.

This clone was counted between two and nine times. The chain carries TRBV14 and TRBJ1-2; D might be TRBD1 (6 bases). Germline CDR1 SGHDN, CDR2 FVKESK. V was trimmed by 5 bases and J by 4 bases, leaving 14 bases between them. The CDR3 consists of 14 residues. Written as DNA, the CDR3 is TGTGCCAGCAGCGTATCGGACAGCATCTATGGCTACACCTTC. It yields the protein CASSVSDSIYGYTF.

This clone was seen a few times. The chain carries TRBV11-3 and TRBJ1-1; no firm D call. V was clipped by 11 bases and J by 4 bases, with 8 bases between them. The CDR3 contains 10 residues. From germline, CDR1 is SGHNT and CDR2 YENEEA. CDR3 nucleotides: TGTGCCCCTCGGGGCACTGAAGCTTTCTTT. Residues: CAPRGTEAFF.

The chain couples TRBV5-1 to TRBJ1-1; D is perhaps TRBD1 (6 bases). The V gene lost 2 bases and the J gene lost 8 bases, with 7 bases spanning the gap. Germline CDR1 is SGHRS and CDR2 is YFSETQ. The CDR3 extends over 11 amino acids. This chain's CDR3 is CASSLTGEAFF. Here the CDR3 DNA reads TGCGCCAGCAGCTTAACAGGGGAAGCTTTCTTT.

The chain uses TRBV4-1 and TRBJ2-1; D is ambiguous. Trimming pared 2 bases from V and 0 bases from J, leaving 11 bases between. Germline V lookup: CDR1 MGHRA, CDR2 YSYEKL. The CDR3 is 16 residues long. This chain's CDR3 is CASSQRALSSYNEQFF. In DNA form, the CDR3 reads TGCGCCAGCAGCCAAAGAGCGCTCAGCTCCTACAATGAGCAGTTCTTC.

V and J are TRBV6-4 and TRBJ1-1, with a possible D match to TRBD1 (6 bases). Germline V gives CDR1 MRHNA, CDR2 SNTAGT. V lost 2 bases, J lost 1 base, and 8 bases lay in between. The CDR3 runs 14 residues. CDR3 sequence (DNA): TGTGCCAGCAGTGACGGACAGCCGAACACTGAAGCTTTCTTT. Translation: CASSDGQPNTEAFF.

The V gene is TRBV6-5, the J gene TRBJ1-4; D is undetermined. V was trimmed by 7 bases and J by 8 bases, leaving 14 bases between them. Germline values: CDR1 MNHEY, CDR2 SVGAGI. This CDR3 has 13 residues. The CDR3 region is CASNKELVEKLFF. CDR3 nucleotides: TGTGCCAGCAATAAGGAGCTGGTAGAAAAACTGTTTTTT.

The CDR3 here is CASSFIDEKLFF. In DNA form, the CDR3 reads TGTGCCAGCAGCTTTATAGATGAAAAACTGTTTTTT. V is TRBV13 and J is TRBJ1-4; D not resolved. The V and J ends lost 3 bases and 6 bases respectively, with 5 bases between them. This CDR3 comprises 12 residues. From germline, CDR1 is PRHDT and CDR2 FYEKMQ (reference sequence).

The chain carries TRBV19 and TRBJ1-1; 10 bases map to TRBD1. The germline V gene has CDR1 LNHDA and CDR2 SQIVND (reference sequence). The CDR3 totals 17 residues. Unmatched junction bases numbered 7, after V lost 1 base and J lost 2 bases. The DNA for the CDR3 is TGTGCCAGTAGTATAGGGCGGGGGACAGGGGAAAACACTGAAGCTTTCTTT. The encoded protein is CASSIGRGTGENTEAFF. Combining the CDR3 with reference TRBV19 and TRBJ1-1 gives the whole variable domain DGGITQSPKYLFRKEGQNVTLSCEQNLNHDAMYWYRQDPGQGLRLIYYSQIVNDFQKGDIAEGYSVSREKKESFPLTVTSAQKNPTAFYLCASSIGRGTGENTEAFFGQGTRLTVV.

The rearrangement links TRBV30 to TRBJ1-1, with D uncertain. The CDR3 is 12 residues long. Germline values: CDR1 GTSNPN, CDR2 SVGIG (reference sequence). V lost 0 bases and J lost 4, with 6 bases in between. CDR3: CAWSVQTTEAFF. The CDR3 bases are TGTGCCTGGAGTGTACAGACCACTGAAGCTTTCTTT.

J is TRBJ2-2 and V is TRBV7-9, with TRBD2 as a possible D gene (6 bases). The CDR3 totals 16 residues. V lost 0 bases, J lost 0 bases, and 8 bases lay in between. Germline CDR1 reads SEHNR; CDR2 reads FQNEAQ (reference sequence). The CDR3 bases are TGTGCCAGCAGCTTAGCGTGGGACTCGAACACCGGGGAGCTGTTTTTT. Translating gives CASSLAWDSNTGELFF.

This chain joins TRBV5-6 and TRBJ1-1; perhaps TRBD1 as D (6 bases). The CDR3 runs 14 residues. With 4 bases removed from V and 4 bases from J, the gap between germline ends came to 14 bases. Germline V gives CDR1 SGHDT, CDR2 YYEEEE. The DNA of the CDR3 is TGTGCCAGCAGCCAGGGGTCGTATGTCACTGAAGCTTTCTTT. Encoded protein: CASSQGSYVTEAFF.

V and J are TRBV4-3 and TRBJ1-4; 9 bases agree with TRBD1. Germline V gene data show CDR1 as LGHNA and CDR2 as YSLEER. V shed 3 bases, J shed 8 bases, and the junction held 10 bases outside the gene matches. This CDR3 comprises 16 residues. CDR3 bases: TGCGCCAGCAGCCACTTTGCCGGGACAGGGAACGAAAAACTGTTTTTT. Translating gives CASSHFAGTGNEKLFF.

The chain employs TRBV7-9 and TRBJ1-2; D gene unclear. Germline V gene sequence: CDR1 SEHNR, CDR2 FQNEAQ (reference sequence). CDR3 length: 10 residues. V was shortened by 5 bases and J by 6 bases, with 4 bases between the two germline ends. As DNA, the CDR3 is TGTGCCAGCAGCGAGGATGGCTACACCTTC. Amino acid sequence: CASSEDGYTF.

The genes are TRBV3-1 (or the pseudogene TRBV3-2) and TRBJ2-2, with D perhaps TRBD1 (5 bases). This CDR3 has 17 residues. The V end was cut by 3 bases, the J end by 1 base, with 15 bases between. Germline-derived CDR1 and CDR2 are LGHDT and YNNKEL (reference sequence). The CDR3 bases are TGTGCCAGCAGCCACAGGGTCTCGCTGGTGAACACCGGGGAGCTGTTTTTT. This translates into CASSHRVSLVNTGELFF.

This clone turned up a few times. This chain links TRBV5-1 with TRBJ2-5; TRBD2 matches at 11 bases. Germline V gene lookup returns CDR1 SGHRS and CDR2 YFSETQ. The V gene end was trimmed by 0 bases and the J gene end by 2 bases; junction bases not matched to a gene: 6. This CDR3 comprises 17 residues. For the CDR3, the DNA is TGCGCCAGCAGCTTGGCTCTAGCGGGGGGACGGCAAGAGACCCAGTACTTC. It is translated as CASSLALAGGRQETQYF.

V and J are TRBV3-1 (or the pseudogene TRBV3-2) and TRBJ1-2; D is ambiguous. CDR1 is LGHDT, CDR2 YNNKEL, per germline (reference sequence). The CDR3 runs to 15 residues. The V gene lost 1 base and the J gene lost 4 bases, with 13 bases spanning the gap. The CDR3 sequence is CASSQGAHAPYGYTF. In DNA form, the CDR3 reads TGTGCCAGCAGCCAAGGAGCCCACGCACCCTATGGCTACACCTTC.

The chain links TRBV4-3 to TRBJ2-1; D uncertain. Trimming cost V 0 bases and J 6 bases, with 6 bases left between them. Germline V CDR1 and CDR2: LGHNA, YSLEER. The CDR3 sequence is 13 residues long. DNA for the CDR3: TGCGCCAGCAGCCAAGATGGCCGCAATGAGCAGTTCTTC. Translated, it gives CASSQDGRNEQFF.

This clone was found once. The chain combines TRBV10-1 with TRBJ1-1; the D gene is possibly TRBD1 (5 bases). CDR1 and CDR2 from the germline V gene are WNHNN and SYGVQD (reference sequence). The CDR3 has 14 amino acids. The V end was cut by 3 bases, the J end by 6 bases, with 14 bases between. CDR3 sequence: CASSDRGRGPEAFF. DNA of the CDR3: TGCGCCAGCAGTGATAGGGGTAGAGGTCCTGAAGCTTTCTTT.

J is TRBJ2-3 and V is TRBV7-9; D remains ambiguous. The germline gives CDR1 SEHNR, CDR2 FQNEAQ (reference sequence). V was shortened by 1 base and J by 4 bases, with 6 bases between the two germline ends. This CDR3 is 13 amino acids long. As DNA, the CDR3 is TGTGCCAGCAGCTTAGGTGAGCCAGATACGCAGTATTTT. Encoded protein: CASSLGEPDTQYF.

The sample holds one count of this clone. This sequence joins TRBV10-2 and TRBJ2-1, with 13 bases lining up with TRBD2. V shed 7 bases, J shed 5 bases, and the junction held 5 bases outside the gene matches. CDR3 length equals 15 residues. Germline V CDR1 and CDR2: WSHSY, SAAADI. In DNA, the CDR3 is TGCGCCAGCAATAAGGGACTAGCGGGGAACAATGAGCAGTTCTTC. It encodes CASNKGLAGNNEQFF.

This clone is a singleton in its sample. The chain couples TRBV10-3 to TRBJ2-5; TRBD1 aligns across 9 bases. The length of the CDR3 is 16 residues. The V gene end was trimmed by 0 bases and the J gene end by 5 bases; junction bases not matched to a gene: 7. CDR1 ENHRY and CDR2 SYGVKD come from the germline V gene. The CDR3 bases are TGTGCCATCAGTGAGTCCCCCGGGACAGGGATTGAGACCCAGTACTTC. This translates into CAISESPGTGIETQYF.

This chain links TRBV6-5 with TRBJ2-2, with unresolved D. This CDR3 contains 14 residues. The germline CDR1 and CDR2 sequences are MNHEY and SVGAGI. V was pared by 6 bases and J by 6 bases, with 14 bases between. The DNA for the CDR3 is TGTGCCAGCAGCCAAGCCCCCGCCCCCGGGGAGCTGTTTTTT. Its translation is CASSQAPAPGELFF.

This clone was counted between two and nine times. The chain uses TRBV19 and TRBJ2-5; D not resolved. This CDR3 is built from 12 residues. V gave up 4 bases and J gave up 1 base, with 4 bases separating them. From germline, CDR1 is LNHDA and CDR2 SQIVND (reference sequence). The CDR3 protein is CASSTLQETQYF. The CDR3 DNA reads TGTGCCAGTAGTACCCTCCAAGAGACCCAGTACTTC.

The table lists this clone with a count of one. V usage is TRBV4-1 and J usage is TRBJ2-5; TRBD2 agrees at 7 bases. CDR3 length equals 14 residues. From germline, CDR1 is MGHRA and CDR2 YSYEKL. The J segment lost 5 bases and the V segment lost 2 bases, leaving 5 bases of the junction unmatched. This CDR3 is CASSQPGRAETQYF. CDR3 DNA sequence: TGCGCCAGCAGCCAACCAGGGAGGGCCGAGACCCAGTACTTC.

This clone came up once. The genes are TRBV5-1 and TRBJ1-4; D may be TRBD1 (6 bases). Germline CDR1 SGHRS, CDR2 YFSETQ. V lost 4 bases, J lost 8 bases, and 18 bases lay in between. The length of the CDR3 is 15 residues. The CDR3 DNA reads TGCGCCAGCAGCATGTCGGGGGGGCCTGAAGAAAAACTGTTTTTT. Protein product: CASSMSGGPEEKLFF.

The genes are TRBV28 and TRBJ1-5; 8 positions agree with TRBD1. This CDR3 comprises 14 residues. Trimming at V came to 5 bases and at J to 6 bases, leaving 6 bases not matched to a gene. Germline-derived CDR1 and CDR2 are MDHEN and SYDVKM. CDR3 nucleotides: TGTGCCAGCAGTCCCCGAACAGGGGGTCAGCCCCAGCATTTT. Protein sequence: CASSPRTGGQPQHF.